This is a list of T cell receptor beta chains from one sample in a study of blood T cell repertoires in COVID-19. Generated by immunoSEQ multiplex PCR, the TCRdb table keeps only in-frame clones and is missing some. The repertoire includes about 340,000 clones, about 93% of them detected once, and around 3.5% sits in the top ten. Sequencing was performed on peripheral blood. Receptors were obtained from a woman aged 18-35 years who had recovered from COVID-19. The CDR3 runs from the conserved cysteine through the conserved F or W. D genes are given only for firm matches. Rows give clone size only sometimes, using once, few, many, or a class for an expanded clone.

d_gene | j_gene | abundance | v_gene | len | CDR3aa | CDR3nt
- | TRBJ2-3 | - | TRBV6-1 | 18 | CASSDRLGRDIYTDTQYF | TGTGCCAGCAGTGACCGCCTCGGCCGGGACATCTACACAGATACGCAGTATTTT
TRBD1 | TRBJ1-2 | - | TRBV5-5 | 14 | CASSPRGPGVGYTF | TGTGCCAGCAGCCCCAGGGGGCCTGGCGTCGGCTACACCTTC
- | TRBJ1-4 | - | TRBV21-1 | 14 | CASSLRRGNEKLFF | TGTGCCAGCAGTCTACGAAGAGGAAATGAAAAACTGTTTTTT
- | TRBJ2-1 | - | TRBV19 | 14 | CASSTYGVYNEQFF | TGTGCCAGTAGTACGTACGGGGTTTACAATGAGCAGTTCTTC
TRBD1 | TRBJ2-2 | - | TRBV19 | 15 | CASSPRTGSSGELFF | TGTGCCAGTAGTCCCCGGACAGGGAGCTCCGGGGAGCTGTTTTTT
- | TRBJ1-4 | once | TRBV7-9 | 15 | CASSLTVGGREKLFF | TGTGCCAGCAGCTTAACGGTCGGGGGGCGAGAAAAACTGTTTTTT
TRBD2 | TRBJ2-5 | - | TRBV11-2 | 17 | CASSPGTSGSFLETQYF | TGTGCCAGCAGCCCTGGGACTAGCGGGAGTTTCCTGGAGACCCAGTACTTC
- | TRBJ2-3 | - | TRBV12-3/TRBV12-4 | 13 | CASNVQRTDTQYF | TGTGCCAGCAATGTACAGAGAACAGATACGCAGTATTTT
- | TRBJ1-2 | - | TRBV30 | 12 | CASSQGNYGYTF | TGTGCCTCGTCCCAGGGCAACTATGGCTACACCTTC
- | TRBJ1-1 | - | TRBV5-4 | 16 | CASSFTGSGVSTEAFF | TGTGCCAGCAGCTTCACAGGGTCCGGGGTCAGCACTGAAGCTTTCTTT
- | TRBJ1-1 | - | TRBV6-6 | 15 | CASSPVPTVNTEAFF | TGTGCCAGCAGTCCCGTTCCGACAGTAAACACTGAAGCTTTCTTT
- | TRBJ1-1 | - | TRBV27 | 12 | CASSSSNTEAFF | -
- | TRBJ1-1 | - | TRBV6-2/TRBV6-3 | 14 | CASSYDTMNTEAFF | TGTGCCAGCAGTTACGACACGATGAACACTGAAGCTTTCTTT
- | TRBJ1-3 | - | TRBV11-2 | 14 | CASSLNRAGNTIYF | TGTGCCAGCAGCTTAAACAGGGCTGGAAACACCATATATTTT
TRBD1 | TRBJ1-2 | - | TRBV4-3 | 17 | CASSQLTGTGLASGYTF | TGCGCCAGCAGCCAATTAACCGGGACAGGCCTCGCATCGGGCTACACCTTC
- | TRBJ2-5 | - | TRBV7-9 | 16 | CASSLIGGGRQETQYF | TGTGCCAGCAGCCTAATAGGGGGAGGGCGGCAAGAGACCCAGTACTTC
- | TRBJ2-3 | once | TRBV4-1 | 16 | CASSQVLLSSTDTQYF | TGCGCCAGCAGCCAAGTTTTACTATCGAGCACAGATACGCAGTATTTT
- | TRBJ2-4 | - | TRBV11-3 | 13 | CASSLLAENIQYF | TGTGCCAGCAGCTTATTAGCGGAAAACATTCAGTACTTC
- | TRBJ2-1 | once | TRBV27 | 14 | CASSLGLNYNEQFF | TGTGCCAGCAGTTTAGGGCTAAACTACAATGAGCAGTTCTTC
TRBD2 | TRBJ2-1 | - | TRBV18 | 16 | CASSPTGAGGFNEQFF | TGTGCCAGCTCACCGACGGGAGCGGGAGGGTTTAATGAGCAGTTCTTC
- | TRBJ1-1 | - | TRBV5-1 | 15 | CASSLSQQPNTEAFF | TGCGCCAGCAGCTTGTCGCAACAGCCGAACACTGAAGCTTTCTTT
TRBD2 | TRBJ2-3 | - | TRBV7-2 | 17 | CASSLVPHGRGTDTQYF | TGTGCCAGCAGCTTAGTCCCCCACGGGAGGGGCACAGATACGCAGTATTTT
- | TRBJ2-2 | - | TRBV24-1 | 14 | CATSDLGGPGELFF | TGTGCCACCAGTGATTTGGGAGGACCCGGGGAGCTGTTTTTT
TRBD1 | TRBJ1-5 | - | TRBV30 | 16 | CAWSVPGGDGNQPQHF | TGTGCCTGGAGTGTACCAGGGGGCGATGGCAATCAGCCCCAGCATTTT
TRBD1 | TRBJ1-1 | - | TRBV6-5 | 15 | CASTPARAGGTEAFF | TGTGCCAGCACCCCGGCCCGTGCAGGGGGCACTGAAGCTTTCTTT
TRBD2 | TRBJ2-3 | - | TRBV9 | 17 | CASGGKYKRETADTQYF | TGTGCCAGCGGGGGAAAGTATAAGCGGGAGACCGCAGATACGCAGTATTTT
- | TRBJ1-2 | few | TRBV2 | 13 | CASSDQRTRGYTF | TGTGCCAGCAGTGACCAACGCACGAGGGGCTACACCTTC
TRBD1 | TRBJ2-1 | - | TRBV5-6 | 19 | CASSRWTGGTLSSYNEQFF | TGTGCCAGCAGCAGATGGACAGGGGGAACCCTAAGCTCCTACAATGAGCAGTTCTTC
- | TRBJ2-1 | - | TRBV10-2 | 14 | CASRGSVGRNEQFF | TGCGCCAGTCGGGGGTCGGTGGGGCGAAATGAGCAGTTCTTC
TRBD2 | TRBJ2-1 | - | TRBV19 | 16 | CASSIGGLAGYNEQFF | TGTGCCAGTAGTATAGGGGGACTAGCGGGGTACAATGAGCAGTTCTTC